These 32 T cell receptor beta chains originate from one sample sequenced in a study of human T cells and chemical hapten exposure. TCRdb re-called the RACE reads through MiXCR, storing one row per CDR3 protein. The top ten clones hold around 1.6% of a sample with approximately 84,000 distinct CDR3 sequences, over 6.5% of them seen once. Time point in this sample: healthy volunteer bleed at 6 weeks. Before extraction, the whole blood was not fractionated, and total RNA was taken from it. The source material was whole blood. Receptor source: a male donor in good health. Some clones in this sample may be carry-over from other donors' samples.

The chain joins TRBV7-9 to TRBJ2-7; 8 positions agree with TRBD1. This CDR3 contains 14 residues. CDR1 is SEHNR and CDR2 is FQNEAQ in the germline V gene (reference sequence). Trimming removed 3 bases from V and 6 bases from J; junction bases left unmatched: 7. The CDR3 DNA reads TGTGCCAGCAGCTTGTCCGACGGACAGGGCGAGCAGTACTTC. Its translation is CASSLSDGQGEQYF.

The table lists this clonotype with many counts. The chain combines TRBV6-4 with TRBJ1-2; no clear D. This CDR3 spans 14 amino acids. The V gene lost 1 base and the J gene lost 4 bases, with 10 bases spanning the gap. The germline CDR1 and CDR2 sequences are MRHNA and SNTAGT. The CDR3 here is CASSDYPARYGYTF. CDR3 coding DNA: TGTGCCAGCAGTGACTACCCAGCGCGCTATGGCTACACCTTC.

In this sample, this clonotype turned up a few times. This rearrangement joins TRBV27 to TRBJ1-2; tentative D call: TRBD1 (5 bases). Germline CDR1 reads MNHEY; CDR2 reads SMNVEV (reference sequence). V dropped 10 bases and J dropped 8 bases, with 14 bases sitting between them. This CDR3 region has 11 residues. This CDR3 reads CATGDGRGYTF. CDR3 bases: TGTGCCACCGGGGACGGGCGAGGCTACACCTTC.

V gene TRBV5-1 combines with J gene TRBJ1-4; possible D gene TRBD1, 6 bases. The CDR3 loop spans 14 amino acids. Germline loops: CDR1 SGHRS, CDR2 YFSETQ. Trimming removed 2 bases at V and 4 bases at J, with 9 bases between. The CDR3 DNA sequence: TGCGCCAGCAGCTTTACAGGGCTTAATGAAAAACTGTTTTTT. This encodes CASSFTGLNEKLFF.

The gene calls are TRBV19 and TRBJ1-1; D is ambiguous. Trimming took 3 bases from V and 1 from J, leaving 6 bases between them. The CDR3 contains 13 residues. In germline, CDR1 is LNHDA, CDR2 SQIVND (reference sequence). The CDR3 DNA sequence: TGTGCCAGTAGTATCGCCCGGAACACTGAAGCTTTCTTT. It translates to CASSIARNTEAFF.

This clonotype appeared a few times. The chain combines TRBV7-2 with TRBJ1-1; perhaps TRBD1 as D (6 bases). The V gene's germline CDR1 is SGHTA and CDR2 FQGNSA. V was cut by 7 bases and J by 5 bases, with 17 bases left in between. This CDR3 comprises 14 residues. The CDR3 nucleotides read TGTGCCAGCAAAGGGGGGGTAGAGTATACTGAAGCTTTCTTT. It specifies CASKGGVEYTEAFF.

In DNA, the CDR3 is TGTGCCAGCAGTTCCCTTGGGAGCACCGGGGAGCTGTTTTTT. Its translation is CASSSLGSTGELFF. J is TRBJ2-2 and V is TRBV27; D possibly corresponds to TRBD2 (5 bases). Germline V gene lookup returns CDR1 MNHEY and CDR2 SMNVEV (reference sequence). The CDR3 consists of 14 residues. Trimming cost V 4 bases and J 4 bases, with 10 bases left between them.

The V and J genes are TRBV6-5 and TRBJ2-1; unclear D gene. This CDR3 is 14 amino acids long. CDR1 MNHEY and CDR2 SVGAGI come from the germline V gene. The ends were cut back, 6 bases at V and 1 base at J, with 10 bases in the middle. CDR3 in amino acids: CASSPSVSYNEQFF. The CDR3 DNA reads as TGTGCCAGCAGCCCCTCGGTGTCCTACAATGAGCAGTTCTTC.

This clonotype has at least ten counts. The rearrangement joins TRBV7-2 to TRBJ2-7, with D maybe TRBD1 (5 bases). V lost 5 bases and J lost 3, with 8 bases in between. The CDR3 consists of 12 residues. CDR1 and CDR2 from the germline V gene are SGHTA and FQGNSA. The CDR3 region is CASSIDSYEQYF. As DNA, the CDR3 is TGTGCCAGCAGCATCGACAGCTACGAGCAGTACTTC.

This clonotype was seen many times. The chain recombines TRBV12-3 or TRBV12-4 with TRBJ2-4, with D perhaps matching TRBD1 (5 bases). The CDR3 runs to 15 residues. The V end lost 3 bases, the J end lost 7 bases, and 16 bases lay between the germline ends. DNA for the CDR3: TGTGCCAGCAGTTTTGTTAGGGGATTGGGGAACATTCAGTACTTC. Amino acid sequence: CASSFVRGLGNIQYF.

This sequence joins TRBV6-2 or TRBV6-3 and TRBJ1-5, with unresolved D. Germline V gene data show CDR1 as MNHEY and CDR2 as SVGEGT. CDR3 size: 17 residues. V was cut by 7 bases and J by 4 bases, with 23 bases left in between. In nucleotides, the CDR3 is TGTGCCAGCACCTTCGGCCCGGGAGACACAGTAAATCAGCCCCAGCATTTT. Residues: CASTFGPGDTVNQPQHF.

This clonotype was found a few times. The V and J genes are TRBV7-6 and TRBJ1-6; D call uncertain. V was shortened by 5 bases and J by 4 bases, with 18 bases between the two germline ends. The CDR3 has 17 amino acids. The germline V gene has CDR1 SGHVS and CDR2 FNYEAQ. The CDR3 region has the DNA TGTGCCAGCAGCCCCGCCCTGGGCCTACAGTATAATTCACCCCTCCACTTT. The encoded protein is CASSPALGLQYNSPLHF.

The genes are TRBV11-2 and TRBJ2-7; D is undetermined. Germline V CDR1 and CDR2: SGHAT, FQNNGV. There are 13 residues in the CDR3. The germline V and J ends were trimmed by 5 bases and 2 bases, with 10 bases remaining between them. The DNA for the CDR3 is TGTGCCAGCAGCCCCAGGATGACCTACGAGCAGTACTTC. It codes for CASSPRMTYEQYF.

The CDR3 reads CASSWAENTEAFF. DNA of the CDR3: TGTGCCAGCAGCTGGGCTGAGAACACTGAAGCTTTCTTT. The chain uses TRBV5-6 and TRBJ1-1; D is undetermined. V gave up 3 bases and J gave up 1 base, with 7 bases separating them. The CDR3 has 13 amino acids. Germline values: CDR1 SGHDT, CDR2 YYEEEE.

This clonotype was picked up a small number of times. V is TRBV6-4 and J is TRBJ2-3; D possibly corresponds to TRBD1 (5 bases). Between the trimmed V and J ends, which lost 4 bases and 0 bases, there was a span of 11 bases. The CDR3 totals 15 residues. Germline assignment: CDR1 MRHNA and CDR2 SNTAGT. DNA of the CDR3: TGTGCCAGCAGTGTTGGCAGGGCTAGCACAGATACGCAGTATTTT. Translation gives CASSVGRASTDTQYF.

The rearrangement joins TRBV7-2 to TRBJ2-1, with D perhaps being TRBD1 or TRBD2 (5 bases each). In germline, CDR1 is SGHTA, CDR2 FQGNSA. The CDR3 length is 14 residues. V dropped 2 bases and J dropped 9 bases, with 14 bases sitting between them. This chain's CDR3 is CASSLSRELSEQFF. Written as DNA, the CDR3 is TGTGCCAGCAGCTTAAGCAGGGAGCTTAGTGAGCAGTTCTTC.

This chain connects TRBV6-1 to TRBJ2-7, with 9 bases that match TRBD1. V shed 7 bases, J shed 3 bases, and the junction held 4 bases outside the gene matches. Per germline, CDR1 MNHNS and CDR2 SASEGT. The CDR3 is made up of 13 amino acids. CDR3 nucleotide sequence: TGTGCCAGCAAAGGGACAGGGTTCTACGAGCAGTACTTC. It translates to CASKGTGFYEQYF.

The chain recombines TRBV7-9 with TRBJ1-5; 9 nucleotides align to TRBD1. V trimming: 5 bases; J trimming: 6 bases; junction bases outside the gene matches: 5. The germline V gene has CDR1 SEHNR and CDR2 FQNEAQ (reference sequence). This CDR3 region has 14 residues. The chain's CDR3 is CASSPGQGGQPQHF. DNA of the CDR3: TGTGCCAGCAGCCCGGGACAGGGAGGTCAGCCCCAGCATTTT.

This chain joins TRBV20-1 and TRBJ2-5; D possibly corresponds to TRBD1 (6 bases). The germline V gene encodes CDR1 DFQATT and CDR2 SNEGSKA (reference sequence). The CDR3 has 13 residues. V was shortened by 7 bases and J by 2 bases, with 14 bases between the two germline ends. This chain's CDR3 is CSVSQGNQETQYF. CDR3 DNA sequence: TGCAGTGTCTCACAGGGTAATCAAGAGACCCAGTACTTC.

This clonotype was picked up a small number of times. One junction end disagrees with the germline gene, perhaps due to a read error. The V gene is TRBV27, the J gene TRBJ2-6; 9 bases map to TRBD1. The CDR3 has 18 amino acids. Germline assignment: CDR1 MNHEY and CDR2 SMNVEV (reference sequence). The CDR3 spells CASSISRDRASGANVLTF. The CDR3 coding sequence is TGTGCCAGCAGTATATCCCGGGACAGGGCCTCTGGGGCCAACGTCCTGACTTTC.

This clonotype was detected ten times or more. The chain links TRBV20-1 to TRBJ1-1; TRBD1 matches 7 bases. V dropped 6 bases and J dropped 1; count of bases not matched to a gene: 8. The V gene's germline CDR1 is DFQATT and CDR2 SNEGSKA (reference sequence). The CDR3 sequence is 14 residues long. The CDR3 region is CSATVDRRNTEAFF. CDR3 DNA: TGCAGTGCCACTGTGGACAGGAGGAACACTGAAGCTTTCTTT.

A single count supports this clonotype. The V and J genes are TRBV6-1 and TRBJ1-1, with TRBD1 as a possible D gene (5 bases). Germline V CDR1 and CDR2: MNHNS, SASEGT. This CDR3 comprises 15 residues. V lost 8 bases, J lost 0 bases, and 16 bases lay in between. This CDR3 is CASGTGTAMNTEAFF. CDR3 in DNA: TGTGCCAGCGGTACCGGGACGGCTATGAACACTGAAGCTTTCTTT.

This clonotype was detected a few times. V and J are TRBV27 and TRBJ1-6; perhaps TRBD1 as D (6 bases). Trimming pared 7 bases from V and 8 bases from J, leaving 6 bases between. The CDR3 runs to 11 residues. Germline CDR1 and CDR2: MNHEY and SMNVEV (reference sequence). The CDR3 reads CASKGDSPLHF. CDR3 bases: TGTGCCAGCAAGGGGGATTCACCCCTCCACTTT.

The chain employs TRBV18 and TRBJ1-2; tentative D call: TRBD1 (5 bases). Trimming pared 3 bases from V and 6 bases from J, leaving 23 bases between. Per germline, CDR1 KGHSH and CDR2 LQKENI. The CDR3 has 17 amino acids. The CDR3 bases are TGTGCCAGCTCACCCCCTGACGGGAACAACAAAGGGGATGGCTACACCTTC. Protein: CASSPPDGNNKGDGYTF.

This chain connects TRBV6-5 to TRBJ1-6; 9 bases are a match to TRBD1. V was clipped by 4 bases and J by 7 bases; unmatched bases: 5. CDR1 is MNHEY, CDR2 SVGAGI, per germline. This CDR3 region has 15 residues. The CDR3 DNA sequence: TGTGCCAGCAGTTGGGGAGGACAGGGGAATTCACCCCTCCACTTT. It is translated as CASSWGGQGNSPLHF.

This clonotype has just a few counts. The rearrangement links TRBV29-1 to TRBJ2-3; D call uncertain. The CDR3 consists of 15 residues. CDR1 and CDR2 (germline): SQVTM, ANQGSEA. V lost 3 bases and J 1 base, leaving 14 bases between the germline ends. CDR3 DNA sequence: TGCAGCGTTGATATGTCGTTATGGGGCACAGATACGCAGTATTTT. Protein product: CSVDMSLWGTDTQYF.

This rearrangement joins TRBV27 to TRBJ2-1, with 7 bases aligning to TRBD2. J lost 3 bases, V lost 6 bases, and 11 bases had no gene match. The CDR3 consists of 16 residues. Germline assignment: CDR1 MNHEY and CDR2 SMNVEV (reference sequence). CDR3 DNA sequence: TGTGCCAGCAGCGTGATGCGGGAGTCGGGCTACAATGAGCAGTTCTTC. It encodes CASSVMRESGYNEQFF.

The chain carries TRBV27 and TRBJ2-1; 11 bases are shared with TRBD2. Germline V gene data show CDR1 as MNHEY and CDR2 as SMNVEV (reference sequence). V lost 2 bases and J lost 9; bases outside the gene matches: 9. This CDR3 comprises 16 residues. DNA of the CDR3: TGTGCCAGCAGTTTAAGGGTAGCGGGGGGGAACCGTGAGCAGTTCTTC. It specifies CASSLRVAGGNREQFF.

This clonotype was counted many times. This CDR3 is CASSLGNTGELFF. CDR3 nucleotides: TGCGCCAGCAGCTTGGGGAACACCGGGGAGCTGTTTTTT. This chain links TRBV5-1 with TRBJ2-2; D is undetermined. Germline V CDR1 and CDR2: SGHRS, YFSETQ. The CDR3 is 13 amino acids. With 0 bases removed from V and 1 base from J, the gap between germline ends came to 1 base. Full variable domain (rest looked up from reference TRBV5-1 and TRBJ2-2): KAGVTQTPRYLIKTRGQQVTLSCSPISGHRSVSWYQQTPGQGLQFLFEYFSETQRNKGNFPGRFSGRQFSNSRSEMNVSTLELGDSALYLCASSLGNTGELFFGEGSRLTVL.

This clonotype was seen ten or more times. CDR3 loop: CASSHPPPSYNEQFF. In DNA, the CDR3 is TGTGCCAGCAGTCACCCTCCCCCCTCCTACAATGAGCAGTTCTTC. The chain combines TRBV2 with TRBJ2-1, with unresolved D. V was cut by 5 bases and J by 0 bases, with 11 bases left in between. This CDR3 comprises 15 residues. Germline assignment: CDR1 SNHLY and CDR2 FYNNEI.

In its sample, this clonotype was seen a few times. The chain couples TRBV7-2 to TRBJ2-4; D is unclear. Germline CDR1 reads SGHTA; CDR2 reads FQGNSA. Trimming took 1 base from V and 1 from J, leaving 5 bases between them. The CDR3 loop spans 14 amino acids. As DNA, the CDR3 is TGTGCCAGCAGCTTAGGACACGCCAAAAACATTCAGTACTTC. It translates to CASSLGHAKNIQYF.

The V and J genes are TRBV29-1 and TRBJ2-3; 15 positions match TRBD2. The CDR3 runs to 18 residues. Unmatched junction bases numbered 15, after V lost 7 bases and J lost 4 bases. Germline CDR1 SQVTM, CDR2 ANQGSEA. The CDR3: CSGRTSGGAWVGSDTQYF. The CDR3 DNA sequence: TGCAGCGGCCGGACTAGCGGGGGGGCCTGGGTAGGCTCAGATACGCAGTATTTT.